The subject of this entry is one TCR beta chain. These data originate in a study of blood T cell repertoires in COVID-19. Trimming pared 0 bases from V and 2 bases from J, leaving 10 bases between. This CDR3 comprises 15 residues. Germline CDR1 SNHLY, CDR2 FYNNEI. TCRdb keeps only in-frame clones here, not all; method: immunoSEQ multiplex PCR. The table records under 70,000 clones, 79% of them present only once. This TCR was recovered from a woman at least 80 years old with active or convalescent COVID-19. The sample was peripheral blood. The chain employs TRBV2 and TRBJ1-2, with unresolved D. In nucleotides, the CDR3 is TGTGCCAGCAGTGAAGCGTTGACGGGGAACTATGGCTACACCTTC. It yields the protein CASSEALTGNYGYTF.